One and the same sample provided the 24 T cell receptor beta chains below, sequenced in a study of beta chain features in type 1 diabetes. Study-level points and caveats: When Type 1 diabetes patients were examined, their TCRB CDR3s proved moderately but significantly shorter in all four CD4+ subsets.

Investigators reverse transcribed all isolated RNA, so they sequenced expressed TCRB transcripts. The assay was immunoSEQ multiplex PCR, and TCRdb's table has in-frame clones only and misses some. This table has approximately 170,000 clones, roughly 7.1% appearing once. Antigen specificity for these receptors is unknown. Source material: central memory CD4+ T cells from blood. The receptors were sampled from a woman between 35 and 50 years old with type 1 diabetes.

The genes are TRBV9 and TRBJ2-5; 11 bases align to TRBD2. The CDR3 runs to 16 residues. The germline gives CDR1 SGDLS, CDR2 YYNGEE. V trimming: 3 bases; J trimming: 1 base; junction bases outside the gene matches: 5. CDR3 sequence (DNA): TGTGCCAGCAGCGAGCAGACTAGCGGGGTCCAAGAGACCCAGTACTTC. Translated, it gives CASSEQTSGVQETQYF.

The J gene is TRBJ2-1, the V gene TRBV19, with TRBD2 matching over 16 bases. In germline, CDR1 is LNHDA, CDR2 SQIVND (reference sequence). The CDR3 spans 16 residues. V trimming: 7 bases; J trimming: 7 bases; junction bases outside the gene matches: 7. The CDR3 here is CASNPTGLAGGNEQFF. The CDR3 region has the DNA TGTGCCAGTAACCCAACGGGACTAGCGGGAGGGAATGAGCAGTTCTTC.

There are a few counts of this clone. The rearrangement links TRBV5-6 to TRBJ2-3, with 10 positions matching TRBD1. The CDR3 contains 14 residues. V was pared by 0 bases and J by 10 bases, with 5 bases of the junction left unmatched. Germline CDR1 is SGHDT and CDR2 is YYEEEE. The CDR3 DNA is TGTGCCAGCAGCTTGGGAGACAGGGGGCGCGCGCAGTATTTT. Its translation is CASSLGDRGRAQYF.

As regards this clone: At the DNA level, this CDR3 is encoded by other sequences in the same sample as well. CDR3 region: CASSLGTGDQPQHF. DNA for the CDR3: TGTGCCAGCAGCTTAGGTACAGGGGATCAGCCCCAGCATTTT. This chain links TRBV7-9 with TRBJ1-5; 7 bases are shared with TRBD1. CDR1 and CDR2 (germline): SEHNR, FQNEAQ (reference sequence). The V gene end was trimmed by 1 base and the J gene end by 5 bases; junction bases not matched to a gene: 2. This CDR3 has 14 amino acids. The full variable domain, rest sourced from reference TRBV7-9 and TRBJ1-5, is DTGVSQNPRHKITKRGQNVTFRCDPISEHNRLYWYRQTLGQGPEFLTYFQNEAQLEKSRLLSDRFSAERPKGSFSTLEIQRTEQGDSAMYLCASSLGTGDQPQHFGDGTRLSIL.

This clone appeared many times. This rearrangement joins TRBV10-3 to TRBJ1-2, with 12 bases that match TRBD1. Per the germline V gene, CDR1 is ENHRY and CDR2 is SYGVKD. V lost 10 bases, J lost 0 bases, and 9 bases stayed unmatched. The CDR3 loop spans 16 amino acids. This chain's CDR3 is CASQEGQGATNYGYTF. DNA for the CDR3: TGTGCCAGCCAAGAGGGACAGGGGGCAACTAACTATGGCTACACCTTC.

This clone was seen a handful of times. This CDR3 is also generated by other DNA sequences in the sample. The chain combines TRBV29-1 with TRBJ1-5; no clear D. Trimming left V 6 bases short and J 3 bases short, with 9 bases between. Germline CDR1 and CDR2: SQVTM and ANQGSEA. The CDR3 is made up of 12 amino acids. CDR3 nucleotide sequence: TGCAGCGTGGGAGCCGTCAATCAGCCCCAGCATTTT. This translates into CSVGAVNQPQHF. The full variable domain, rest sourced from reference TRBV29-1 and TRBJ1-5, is SAVISQKPSRDICQRGTSLTIQCQVDSQVTMMFWYRQQPGQSLTLIATANQGSEATYESGFVIDKFPISRPNLTFSTLTVSNMSPEDSSIYLCSVGAVNQPQHFGDGTRLSIL.

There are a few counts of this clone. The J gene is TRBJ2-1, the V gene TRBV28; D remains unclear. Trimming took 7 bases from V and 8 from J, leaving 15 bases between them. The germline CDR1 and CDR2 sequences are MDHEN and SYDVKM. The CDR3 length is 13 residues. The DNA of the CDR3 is TGTGCCAGCACCCGCTACGACTTTGATGAGCAGTTCTTC. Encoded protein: CASTRYDFDEQFF.

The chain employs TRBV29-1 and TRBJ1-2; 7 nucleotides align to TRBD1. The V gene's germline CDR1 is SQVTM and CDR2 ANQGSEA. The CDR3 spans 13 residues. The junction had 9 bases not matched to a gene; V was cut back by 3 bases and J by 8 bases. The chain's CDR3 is CSVDLRQGAGYTF. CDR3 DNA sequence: TGCAGCGTTGACCTACGACAGGGAGCCGGCTACACCTTC.

Here the CDR3 reads CASRGQGDVEKLFF. CDR3 DNA sequence: TGCGCCAGCAGGGGACAGGGAGATGTTGAAAAACTGTTTTTT. The rearrangement joins TRBV4-3 to TRBJ1-4; TRBD1 matches at 9 bases. V shed 6 bases and J 7 bases; nucleotides not matched to a gene: 6. Germline V lookup: CDR1 LGHNA, CDR2 YSLEER. The CDR3 length is 14 residues.

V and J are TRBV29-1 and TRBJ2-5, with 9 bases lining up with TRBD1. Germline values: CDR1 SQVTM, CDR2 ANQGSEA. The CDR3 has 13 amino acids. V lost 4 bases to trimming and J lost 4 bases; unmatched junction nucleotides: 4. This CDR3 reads CSVVGTGRETQYF. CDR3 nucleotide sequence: TGCAGCGTTGTCGGGACAGGGAGAGAGACCCAGTACTTC.

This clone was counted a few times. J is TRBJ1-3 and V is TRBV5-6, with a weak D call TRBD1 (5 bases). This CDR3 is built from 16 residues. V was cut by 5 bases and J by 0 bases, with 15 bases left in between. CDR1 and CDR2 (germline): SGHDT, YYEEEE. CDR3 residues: CASRRQGTNSGNTIYF. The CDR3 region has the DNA TGTGCCAGCAGACGTCAGGGAACTAACTCTGGAAACACCATATATTTT.

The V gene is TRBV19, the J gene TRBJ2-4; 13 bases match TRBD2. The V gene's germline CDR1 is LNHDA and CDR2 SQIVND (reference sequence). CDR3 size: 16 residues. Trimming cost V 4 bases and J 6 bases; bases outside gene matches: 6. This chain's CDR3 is CASSTWTSGGLNIQYF. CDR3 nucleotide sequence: TGTGCCAGTAGTACCTGGACTAGCGGGGGCTTAAACATTCAGTACTTC.

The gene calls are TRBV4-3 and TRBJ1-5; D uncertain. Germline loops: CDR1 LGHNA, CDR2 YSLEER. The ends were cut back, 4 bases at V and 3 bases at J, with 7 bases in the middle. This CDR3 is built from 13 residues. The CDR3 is CASSLRVNQPQHF. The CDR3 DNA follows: TGCGCCAGCAGCCTACGGGTCAATCAGCCCCAGCATTTT.

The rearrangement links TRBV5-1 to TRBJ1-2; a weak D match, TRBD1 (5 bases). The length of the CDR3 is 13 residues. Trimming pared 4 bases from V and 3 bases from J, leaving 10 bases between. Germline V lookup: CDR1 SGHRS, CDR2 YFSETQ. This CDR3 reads CASSIGGDYGYTF. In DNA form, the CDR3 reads TGCGCCAGCAGCATCGGAGGGGACTATGGCTACACCTTC.

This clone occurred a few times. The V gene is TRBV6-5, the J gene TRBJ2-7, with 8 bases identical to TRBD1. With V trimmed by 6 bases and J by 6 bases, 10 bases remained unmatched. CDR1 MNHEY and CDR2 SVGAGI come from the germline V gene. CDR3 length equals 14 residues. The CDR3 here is CASRSRDRNSEQYF. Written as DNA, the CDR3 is TGTGCCAGCAGAAGCCGGGACAGGAACAGCGAGCAGTACTTC.

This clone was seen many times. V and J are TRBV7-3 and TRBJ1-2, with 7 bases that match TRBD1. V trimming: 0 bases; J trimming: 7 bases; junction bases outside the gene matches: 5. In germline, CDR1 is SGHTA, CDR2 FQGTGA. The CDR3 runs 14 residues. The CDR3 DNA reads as TGTGCCAGCAGCTTAACGAGGGACAGAACTGGCTACACCTTC. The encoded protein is CASSLTRDRTGYTF.

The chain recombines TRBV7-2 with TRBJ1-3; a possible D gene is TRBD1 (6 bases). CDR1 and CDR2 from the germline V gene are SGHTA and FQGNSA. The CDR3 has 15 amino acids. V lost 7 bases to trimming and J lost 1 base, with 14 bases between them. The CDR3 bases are TGTGCCAGCACCGCAGGGACATCGTCTGGAAACACCATATATTTT. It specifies CASTAGTSSGNTIYF.

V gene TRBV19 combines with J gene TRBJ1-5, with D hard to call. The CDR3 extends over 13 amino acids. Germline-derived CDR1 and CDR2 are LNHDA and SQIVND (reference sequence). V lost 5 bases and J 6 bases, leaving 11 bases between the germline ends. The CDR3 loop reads CASSPGVGQPQHF. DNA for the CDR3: TGTGCCAGTAGTCCCGGGGTTGGTCAGCCCCAGCATTTT.

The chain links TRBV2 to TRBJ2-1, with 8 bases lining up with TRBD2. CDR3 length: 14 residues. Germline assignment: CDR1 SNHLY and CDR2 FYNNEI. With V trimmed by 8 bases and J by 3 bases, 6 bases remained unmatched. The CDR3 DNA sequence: TGTGCCAGCTCATCCCTAGCGGGCTACAATGAGCAGTTCTTC. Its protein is CASSSLAGYNEQFF.

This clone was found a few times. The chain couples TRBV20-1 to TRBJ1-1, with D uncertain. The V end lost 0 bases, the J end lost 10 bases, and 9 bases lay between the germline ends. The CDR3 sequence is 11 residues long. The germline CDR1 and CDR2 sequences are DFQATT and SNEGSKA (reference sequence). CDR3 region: CSAREEEGAFF. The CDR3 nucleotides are TGCAGTGCTAGAGAAGAGGAGGGAGCTTTCTTT.

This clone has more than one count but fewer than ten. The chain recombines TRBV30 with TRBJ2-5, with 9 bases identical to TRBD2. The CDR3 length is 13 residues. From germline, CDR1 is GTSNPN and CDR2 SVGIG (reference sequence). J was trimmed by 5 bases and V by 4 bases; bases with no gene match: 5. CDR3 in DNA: TGTGCCTGGACTAGCGGGGCGGATGAGACCCAGTACTTC. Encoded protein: CAWTSGADETQYF. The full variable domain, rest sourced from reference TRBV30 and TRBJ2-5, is SQTIHQWPATLVQPVGSPLSLECTVEGTSNPNLYWYRQAAGRGLQLLFYSVGIGQISSEVPQNLSASRPQDRQFILSSKKLLLSDSGFYLCAWTSGADETQYFGPGTRLLVL.

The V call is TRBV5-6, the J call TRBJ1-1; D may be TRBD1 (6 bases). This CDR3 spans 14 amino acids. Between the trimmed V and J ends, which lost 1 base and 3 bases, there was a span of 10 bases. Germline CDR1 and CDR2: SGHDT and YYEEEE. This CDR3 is CASSLRGLYTEAFF. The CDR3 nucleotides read TGTGCCAGCAGCTTGAGGGGGTTGTACACTGAAGCTTTCTTT. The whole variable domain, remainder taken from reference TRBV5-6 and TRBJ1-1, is DAGVTQSPTHLIKTRGQQVTLRCSPKSGHDTVSWYQQALGQGPQFIFQYYEEEERQRGNFPDRFSGHQFPNYSSELNVNALLLGDSALYLCASSLRGLYTEAFFGQGTRLTVV.

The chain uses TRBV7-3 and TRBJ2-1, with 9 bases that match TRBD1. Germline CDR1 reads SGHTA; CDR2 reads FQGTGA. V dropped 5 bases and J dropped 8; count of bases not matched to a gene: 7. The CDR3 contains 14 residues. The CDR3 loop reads CASSPGQGWDEQFF. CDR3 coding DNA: TGTGCCAGCAGCCCCGGACAGGGGTGGGATGAGCAGTTCTTC. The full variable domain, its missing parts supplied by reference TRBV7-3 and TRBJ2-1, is GAGVSQTPSNKVTEKGKYVELRCDPISGHTALYWYRQSLGQGPEFLIYFQGTGAADDSGLPNDRFFAVRPEGSVSTLKIQRTERGDSAVYLCASSPGQGWDEQFFGPGTRLTVL.

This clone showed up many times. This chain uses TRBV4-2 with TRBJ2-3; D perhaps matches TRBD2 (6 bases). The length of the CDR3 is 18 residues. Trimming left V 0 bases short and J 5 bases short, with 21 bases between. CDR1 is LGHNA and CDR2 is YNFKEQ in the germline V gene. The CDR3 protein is CASSQERGGDPKLDTQYF. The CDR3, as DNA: TGTGCCAGCAGCCAAGAGAGAGGCGGGGACCCAAAGCTAGATACGCAGTATTTT.